These 20 T cell receptor beta chains share one sample of origin, sequenced in a study of tumor-infiltrating lymphocytes in primary liver carcinoma. TCR beta cDNA was made from 500 ng total RNA with a constant-region primer. The TCR beta library was amplified through three nested multiplex PCR rounds in a modified ARM-PCR procedure. The first two PCR rounds, approximately 11 cycles each, used TRBV1-TRBV30 forward primers and a C-beta reverse primer. One entry per CDR3 protein, called by TCRdb with MiXCR from the multiplex PCR reads. The data show about 320,000 distinct CDR3 sequences, with 65% seen just once and roughly 9% held by the top ten. Blood RNA was derived from unsorted whole blood, and germline DNA was extracted too. Sequenced: peripheral blood. The receptors originated from a man in his forties with primary liver carcinoma and hepatitis B virus infection.

Points on this clonotype: The germline gene is not matched at one end of the junction; a read error may be the cause. The V call is TRBV11-1, the J call TRBJ2-2; tentatively, D is TRBD2 (5 bases). The CDR3 spans 14 residues. The V gene's germline CDR1 is SGHAT and CDR2 FQDESV (reference sequence). CDR3 in amino acids: CASSVSLNTGEMFF. The CDR3 nucleotides are TGTGCGAGCAGCGTTTCACTGAACACCGGGGAGATGTTTTTT.

The chain joins TRBV9 to TRBJ2-1; 9 nucleotides agree with TRBD2. CDR3 size: 16 residues. Germline V gives CDR1 SGDLS, CDR2 YYNGEE. Germline trimming cut 4 bases from V and 7 bases from J; bases unmatched to any gene: 12. The CDR3 loop is CASSSRTSATRNEQFF. The CDR3 DNA follows: TGTGCCAGCAGCTCCCGGACTAGCGCGACAAGAAATGAGCAGTTCTTC.

As for this clonotype: A much larger clone lies one base from this, so it may be a read error. This chain connects TRBV5-4 to TRBJ2-1; no firm D call. CDR3 length equals 16 residues. CDR1 is SGHNT, CDR2 YYREEE, per germline (reference sequence). V lost 1 base and J 0 bases, leaving 11 bases between the germline ends. The CDR3 DNA sequence: TGTGCCAGCAGCTTGCACGGTCAACCCTCCTACAATGAGCAGTTCTTC. This sequence encodes CASSLHGQPSYNEQFF.

Turning to this clonotype: The CDR3 ends on some other residue instead of the conserved phenylalanine or tryptophan, so this is likely a read error. It is unclear where the CDR3 begins or ends on the DNA, so no DNA is shown, and the CDR3 is as TCRdb lists it. The chain carries TRBV4-1 and TRBJ2-7; the D segment call TRBD2 is taken from the table without a DNA check. The CDR3 is 14 residues long, ends included. CDR1 is MGHRA, CDR2 YSYEKL, per germline. The CDR3 sequence: CASRQGGPSYEQYL.

A note on this clonotype: This may be a read error: a much more frequent sequence differs by one nucleotide. V gene TRBV10-3 combines with J gene TRBJ2-1; D gene uncertain. The CDR3 consists of 15 residues. Germline CDR1 reads ENHRY; CDR2 reads SYGVKD. V lost 0 bases and J 3 bases, leaving 9 bases between the germline ends. The CDR3 DNA reads as TGTGCCATCAGTGAGTCGAGTGACTTCTACAATGAGCAGTTCTTC. Encoded protein: CAISESSDFYNEQFF.

This chain links TRBV24-1 with TRBJ1-1; 7 nucleotides match TRBD1. V lost 3 bases, J lost 4 bases, and 7 bases stayed unmatched. The CDR3 spans 15 residues. Germline V CDR1 and CDR2: KGHDR, SFDVKD. Written as DNA, the CDR3 is TGTGCCACCAGTGATCCGACAGGGCACCCCACTGAAGCTTTCTTT. Translating gives CATSDPTGHPTEAFF.

This chain links TRBV10-1 with TRBJ1-5; D remains ambiguous. Germline CDR1 reads WNHNN; CDR2 reads SYGVQD (reference sequence). Trimming shortened V by 3 bases and J by 7 bases, and 7 bases separated the two germline ends. The CDR3 extends over 12 amino acids. The CDR3 coding sequence is TGCGCCAGCAGTGATTTAGGCCAGCCCCAGCATTTT. This codes for CASSDLGQPQHF.

For this clonotype: One base away lies a much larger clone, so this may be a sequencing read error. V gene TRBV12-3 or TRBV12-4 combines with J gene TRBJ2-3; perhaps TRBD1 as D (6 bases). The CDR3 extends over 15 amino acids. CDR3 residues: CAGSLPGQKTDTQYF. The CDR3 DNA reads TGTGCCGGCAGTTTACCTGGACAGAAAACAGATACGCAGTATTTT.

V and J are TRBV28 and TRBJ1-1; TRBD1 might be the D (5 bases). Germline CDR1 reads MDHEN; CDR2 reads SYDVKM. The V end lost 3 bases, the J end lost 6 bases, and 8 bases lay between the germline ends. This CDR3 has 12 residues. CDR3: CASSFAGAEAFF. CDR3 nucleotides: TGTGCCAGCAGTTTTGCGGGGGCTGAAGCTTTCTTT.

As regards this clonotype: The junction and the germline gene differ at one end; a read error may be behind it. The CDR3 loop reads CASISGRGNIGELFF. The CDR3 bases are TGTGCCAGCATCTCTGGCAGGGGGAACATCGGGGAGCTGTTTTTT. The J gene is TRBJ2-2, the V gene TRBV11-3, with TRBD1 matching over 7 bases. Germline CDR1 SGHNT, CDR2 YENEEA. The CDR3 has 15 residues.

About this clonotype itself: Because the CDR3 is missing its conserved closing phenylalanine or tryptophan, this is likely a read error. The CDR3 region has the DNA TGTGCTAGCAGTTTTCGGGCTTTCTATGGCTACACCGTC. It codes for CASSFRAFYGYTV. V gene TRBV28 combines with J gene TRBJ1-2, with D uncertain. Germline V lookup: CDR1 MDHEN, CDR2 SYDVKM. The CDR3 totals 13 residues.

Turning to this clonotype: The final CDR3 position lacks the conserved phenylalanine or tryptophan, pointing to a likely read error. The DNA is omitted, as the CDR3 cannot be located on it reliably, and the CDR3 follows TCRdb's listing. V usage is TRBV11-1 and J usage is TRBJ1-1. Germline V gene data show CDR1 as SGHAT and CDR2 as FQDESV (reference sequence). The CDR3 length is 15 residues, termini included. The CDR3 sequence: CASSLGARVNTEASL.

Only one count was recorded for this clonotype. V is TRBV4-2 and J is TRBJ1-6, with D possibly TRBD1 on 6 matching bases. V lost 1 base to trimming and J lost 14 bases, with 18 bases between them. CDR3 length equals 15 residues. The V gene's germline CDR1 is LGHNA and CDR2 YNFKEQ. This CDR3 reads CASSQVTGPTSSLHF. CDR3 coding DNA: TGTGCCAGCAGCCAAGTGACAGGTCCTACCTCATCCCTCCACTTT.

The rearrangement joins TRBV11-3 to TRBJ2-1; D uncertain. This CDR3 has 15 amino acids. Germline V gene sequence: CDR1 SGHNT, CDR2 YENEEA. The V gene lost 7 bases and the J gene lost 8 bases, with 21 bases spanning the gap. CDR3 protein: CASNSRRSRMDEQFF. The CDR3 DNA is TGTGCCAGCAACTCCCGGCGTAGCAGGATGGATGAGCAGTTCTTC.

Comments on this clonotype: One junction end does not reproduce the germline sequence, and a read error may be involved. The chain uses TRBV11-2 and TRBJ1-1, with D unclear. Germline V lookup: CDR1 SGHAT, CDR2 FQNNGV. The CDR3 totals 13 residues. In DNA, the CDR3 is TGTGCCAGCAGCCTATATGGAGGCACTGAAGCCTTCTTT. This gives the protein CASSLYGGTEAFF. Full variable domain (rest looked up from reference TRBV11-2 and TRBJ1-1): EAGVAQSPRYKIIEKRQSVAFWCNPISGHATLYWYQQILGQGPKLLIQFQNNGVVDDSQLPKDRFSAERLKGVDSTLKIQPAKLEDSAVYLCASSLYGGTEAFFGQGTRLTVV.

Of note for this clonotype: In this CDR3 the conserved last residue, phenylalanine or tryptophan, is missing, so a read error is likely. It is unclear where the CDR3 begins or ends on the DNA, so no DNA is shown, and the CDR3 is as TCRdb lists it. The rearrangement uses TRBV4-1 and TRBJ1-2; TRBD1 is taken as the D call from the table, unchecked against the DNA. Germline CDR1 is MGHRA and CDR2 is YSYEKL. Counting both end residues, the CDR3 totals 13 amino acids. The CDR3 reads CASSQHLDRGETL.

The rearrangement links TRBV7-9 to TRBJ1-2, with D unclear. The germline gives CDR1 SEHNR, CDR2 FQNEAQ (reference sequence). Trimming stripped 3 bases from V and 9 bases from J, with 20 bases between. This CDR3 is built from 15 residues. Written as DNA, the CDR3 is TGTGCCAGCAGCTTTTCTGCCAAGCCCGTTTATAGCTACACCTTC. Protein product: CASSFSAKPVYSYTF.

Regarding this clonotype: This may be a read error, as it is one base from a much larger clone. The chain uses TRBV6-5 and TRBJ1-3; no clear D. Germline CDR1 is MNHEY and CDR2 is SVGAGI. The CDR3 runs 13 residues. CDR3 loop: CVSSLFPGNTIYF. The CDR3 coding sequence is TGTGTCAGCAGCCTTTTCCCCGGAAACACCATATATTTT.

This clonotype was counted between two and nine times. The chain joins TRBV5-1 to TRBJ1-1, with unresolved D. The CDR3 covers 15 residues. CDR1 is SGHRS, CDR2 YFSETQ, per germline. V was trimmed by 2 bases and J by 0 bases, leaving 11 bases between them. The CDR3 nucleotides read TGCGCCAGCAGCTTTACCCCGCAGCTGAACACTGAAGCTTTCTTT. Its translation: CASSFTPQLNTEAFF.

Comments on this clonotype: Mismatch with germline at one junction end may stem from a read error. The chain carries TRBV12-3 or TRBV12-4 and TRBJ1-6; D perhaps matches TRBD1 (5 bases). This CDR3 contains 17 residues. CDR3 residues: CASSGRGINSYNSPFHF. The CDR3 bases are TGTGCCAGCAGTGGCCGGGGCATCAACTCCTATAATTCACCCTTCCACTTT.